The sequence of this T cell receptor beta chain was determined in a study of blood T cell repertoires in COVID-19. V dropped 5 bases and J dropped 4; count of bases not matched to a gene: 7. Germline assignment: CDR1 LNHDA and CDR2 SQIVND (reference sequence). CDR3 length equals 15 residues. This clone was picked up a small number of times. The table came from immunoSEQ multiplex PCR; TCRdb's copy has only in-frame clones and leaves some out. The table lists about 480,000 clones, about 88% of them singletons. The study recruited people aged about 18 to 95 years across about 25 US areas. Participants had their cohort set by participant-reported clinical history.

The sequenced sample consisted of PBMCs or T cells enriched from blood (not recorded which). This receptor was obtained from a woman in her sixties who had recovered from COVID-19. This chain joins TRBV19 and TRBJ2-2; TRBD2 agrees at 7 bases. The CDR3 DNA follows: TGTGCCAGTAGTGCAGGACTAGTAGGCACCGGGGAGCTGTTTTTT. Its translation: CASSAGLVGTGELFF.